The TCR beta chain described here comes from a study of Tregs in tolerant kidney transplant recipients. Overall study: Related graft donors supplied nonmyeloablative bone marrow transplants, and mixed chimerism was transient.

Clones were read by immunoSEQ multiplex PCR, and TCRdb kept only the in-frame ones, dropping some. The sample lists under 95,000 clones, around 93% occurring once. CD4+CD25+CD127- Tregs, CD4+CD25- non-Tregs, CD4 and CD8 cells were sorted. Thawed PBMCs were rested overnight at 37°C with roughly 200 IU/ml IL-2 before regulatory T cell sorting. J was trimmed by 3 bases and V by 2 bases; bases with no gene match: 0. Germline V gene data show CDR1 as SSHAT and CDR2 as FNYEAQ (reference sequence). CDR3 length: 14 residues. The V gene is TRBV7-7, the J gene TRBJ2-2; 7 bases line up with TRBD1. The receptor's source is a human donor who received a combined kidney and bone marrow transplant. The material sequenced was Tregs from blood, taken before the transplant. The CDR3, as DNA: TGTGCCAGCAGCTTACAGGGGGACACCGGGGAGCTGTTTTTT. It encodes CASSLQGDTGELFF.